The clone carrying this T cell receptor beta chain occurred many times. The source of the sample is a study of T cells in Graves' hyperthyroidism and ophthalmopathy. What was amplified from RNA transcripts were TCR beta CDR3 regions. First-round RT-PCR targeting the TCR CDR3 was performed with the HTBI primer set. TCRdb processed the multiplex PCR reads anew with MiXCR; each CDR3 protein has one entry. The table has under 350,000 distinct CDR3 sequences, 18% seen once. The CDR3 length is 15 residues. Trimming cost V 5 bases and J 1 base, with 15 bases left between them. Germline values: CDR1 SEHNR, CDR2 FQNEAQ (reference sequence).

The sequence came from a woman aged 50 to 65 with Graves' hyperthyroidism. The rearrangement joins TRBV7-9 to TRBJ2-7; TRBD2 is a possible D gene (6 bases). Source material: blood. The CDR3 region has the DNA TGTGCCAGCAGCATTGGCGGGGTGTCATCCTACGAGCAGTACTTC. Translating gives CASSIGGVSSYEQYF.